This record looks at one T cell receptor beta chain sequence and its context. Its matching antigen is unknown. V was trimmed by 5 bases and J by 4 bases, leaving 13 bases between them. Germline V gene sequence: CDR1 SGHNT, CDR2 YENEEA. The CDR3 consists of 14 residues. Both TRBC1 and TRBC2 were covered by a beta constant-region primer of two equimolar oligonucleotides. Ligated cDNA was amplified by four rounds of PCR with nested alpha and beta constant-region primers and SP2. The cDNA 3' end received a ligated single-stranded oligonucleotide carrying the SP2 primer and a 12-nucleotide UMI. TCRdb redid the calling of the UMI-ligation and nested PCR reads with MiXCR, one entry per CDR3 protein. Found here are over 110,000 distinct CDR3 sequences, approximately 20% of them singletons; the top ten hold roughly 0.63%. The source of the sample is a study of naive and memory T cell subsets. Four subsets defined by CD45RA and CD27 were sorted after CD3, CD4, CD8 and live/dead staining.

The study, taken as a whole, reports: A few larger clonotypes appeared in naive repertoires, especially CD8, possibly memory cells re-expressing CD45RA.

The chain combines TRBV11-3 with TRBJ2-3; D gene ambiguous. The sequenced sample consisted of naive CD8+ T cells from blood. This TCR was recovered from a human donor in good health. CDR3 loop: CASSLSYYADTQYF. The CDR3 region has the DNA TGTGCCAGCAGCCTAAGTTATTATGCAGATACGCAGTATTTT.